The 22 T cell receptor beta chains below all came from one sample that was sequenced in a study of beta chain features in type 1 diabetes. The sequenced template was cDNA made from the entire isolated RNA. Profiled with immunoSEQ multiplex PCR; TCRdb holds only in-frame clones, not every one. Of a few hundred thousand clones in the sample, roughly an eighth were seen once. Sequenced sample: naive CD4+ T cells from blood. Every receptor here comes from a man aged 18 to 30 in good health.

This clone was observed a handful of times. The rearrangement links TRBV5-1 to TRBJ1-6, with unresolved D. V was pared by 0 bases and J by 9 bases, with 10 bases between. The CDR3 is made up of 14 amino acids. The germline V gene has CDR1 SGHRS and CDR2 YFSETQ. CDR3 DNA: TGCGCCAGCAGCTTGGAAAGATTCGGTTCACCCCTCCACTTT. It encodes CASSLERFGSPLHF.

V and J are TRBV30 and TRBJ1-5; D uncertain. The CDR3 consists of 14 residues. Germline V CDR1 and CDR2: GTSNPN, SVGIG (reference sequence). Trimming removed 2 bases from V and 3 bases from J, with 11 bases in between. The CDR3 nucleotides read TGTGCCTGGAGTCGCGGAGTAACCAATCAGCCCCAGCATTTT. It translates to CAWSRGVTNQPQHF.

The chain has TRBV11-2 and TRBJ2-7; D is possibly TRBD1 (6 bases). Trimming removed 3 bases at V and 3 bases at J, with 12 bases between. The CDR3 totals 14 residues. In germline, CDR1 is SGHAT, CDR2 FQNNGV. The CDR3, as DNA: TGTGCCAGCAGCTTGGGAGCCAGGGGCTACGAGCAGTACTTC. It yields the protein CASSLGARGYEQYF. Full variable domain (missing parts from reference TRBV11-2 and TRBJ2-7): EAGVAQSPRYKIIEKRQSVAFWCNPISGHATLYWYQQILGQGPKLLIQFQNNGVVDDSQLPKDRFSAERLKGVDSTLKIQPAKLEDSAVYLCASSLGARGYEQYFGPGTRLTVT.

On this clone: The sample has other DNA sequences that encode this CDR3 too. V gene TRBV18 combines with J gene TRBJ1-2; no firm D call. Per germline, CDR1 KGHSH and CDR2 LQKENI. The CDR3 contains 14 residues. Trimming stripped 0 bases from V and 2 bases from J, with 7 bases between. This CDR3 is CASSPPGGNYGYTF. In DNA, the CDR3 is TGTGCCAGCTCACCACCGGGAGGGAACTATGGCTACACCTTC.

In DNA form, the CDR3 reads TGTGCCTGGAGTGGACAATCGGCAGGCACAGATACGCAGTATTTT. Amino acid sequence: CAWSGQSAGTDTQYF. The J gene is TRBJ2-3, the V gene TRBV30, with D unclear. Between the trimmed V and J ends, which lost 1 base and 1 base, there was a span of 12 bases. CDR3 length equals 15 residues. Germline lookup yields CDR1 GTSNPN and CDR2 SVGIG (reference sequence).

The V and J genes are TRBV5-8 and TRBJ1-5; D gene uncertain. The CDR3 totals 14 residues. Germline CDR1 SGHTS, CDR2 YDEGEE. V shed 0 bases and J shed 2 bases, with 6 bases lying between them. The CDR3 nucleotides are TGTGCCAGCAGCTTGGCCGGGGGCAATCAGCCCCAGCATTTT. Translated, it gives CASSLAGGNQPQHF.

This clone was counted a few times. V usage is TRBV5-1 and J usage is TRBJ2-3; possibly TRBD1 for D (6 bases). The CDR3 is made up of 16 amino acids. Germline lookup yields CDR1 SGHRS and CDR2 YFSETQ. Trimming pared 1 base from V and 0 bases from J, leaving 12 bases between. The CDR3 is CASSLRMDRSTDTQYF. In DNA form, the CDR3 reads TGCGCCAGCAGCTTGCGGATGGACAGAAGCACAGATACGCAGTATTTT.

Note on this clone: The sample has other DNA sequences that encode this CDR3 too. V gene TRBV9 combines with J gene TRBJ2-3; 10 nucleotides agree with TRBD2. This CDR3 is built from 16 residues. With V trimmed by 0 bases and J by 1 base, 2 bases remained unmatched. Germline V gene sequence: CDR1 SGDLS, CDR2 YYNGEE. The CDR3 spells CASSVVAGGRTDTQYF. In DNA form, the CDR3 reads TGTGCCAGCAGCGTAGTAGCGGGGGGACGCACAGATACGCAGTATTTT.

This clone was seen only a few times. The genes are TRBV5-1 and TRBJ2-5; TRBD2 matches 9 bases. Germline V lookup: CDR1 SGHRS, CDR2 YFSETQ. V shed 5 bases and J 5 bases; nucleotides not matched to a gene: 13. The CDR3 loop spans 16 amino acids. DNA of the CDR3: TGCGCCAGCAGTCCCGAAGGGGCTAGCGGGGATGAGACCCAGTACTTC. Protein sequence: CASSPEGASGDETQYF.

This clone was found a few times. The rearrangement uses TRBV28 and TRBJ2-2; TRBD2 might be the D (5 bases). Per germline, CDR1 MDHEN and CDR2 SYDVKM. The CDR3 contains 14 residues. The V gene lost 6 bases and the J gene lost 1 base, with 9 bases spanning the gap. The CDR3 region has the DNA TGTGCCAGCAGCATACTAGGGAACACCGGGGAGCTGTTTTTT. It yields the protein CASSILGNTGELFF. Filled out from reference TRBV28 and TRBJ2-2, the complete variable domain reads DVKVTQSSRYLVKRTGEKVFLECVQDMDHENMFWYRQDPGLGLRLIYFSYDVKMKEKGDIPEGYSVSREKKERFSLILESASTNQTSMYLCASSILGNTGELFFGEGSRLTVL.

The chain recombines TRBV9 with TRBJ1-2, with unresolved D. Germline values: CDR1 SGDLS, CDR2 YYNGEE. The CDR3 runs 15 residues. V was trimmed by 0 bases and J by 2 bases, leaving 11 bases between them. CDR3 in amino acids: CASSVGGGFNYGYTF. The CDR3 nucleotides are TGTGCCAGCAGCGTAGGAGGCGGTTTCAACTATGGCTACACCTTC.

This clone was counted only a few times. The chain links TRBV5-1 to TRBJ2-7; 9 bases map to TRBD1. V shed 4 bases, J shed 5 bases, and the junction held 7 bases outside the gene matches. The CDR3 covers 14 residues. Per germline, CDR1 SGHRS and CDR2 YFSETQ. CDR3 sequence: CASSAGQGLNEQYF. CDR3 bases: TGCGCCAGCAGCGCCGGACAGGGGTTGAACGAGCAGTACTTC.

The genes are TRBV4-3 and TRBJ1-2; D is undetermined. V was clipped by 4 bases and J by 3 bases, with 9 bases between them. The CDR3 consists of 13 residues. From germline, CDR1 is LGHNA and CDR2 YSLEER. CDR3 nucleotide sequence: TGCGCCAGCAGCCCTTTCGGGGACTATGGCTACACCTTC. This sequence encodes CASSPFGDYGYTF.

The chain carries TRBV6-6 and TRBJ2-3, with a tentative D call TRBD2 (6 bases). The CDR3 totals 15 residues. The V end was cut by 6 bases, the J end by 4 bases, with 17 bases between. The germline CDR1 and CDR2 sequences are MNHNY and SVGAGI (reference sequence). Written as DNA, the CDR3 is TGTGCCAGCAGCCCGACATTGGGGGGTTCAGATACGCAGTATTTT. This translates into CASSPTLGGSDTQYF.

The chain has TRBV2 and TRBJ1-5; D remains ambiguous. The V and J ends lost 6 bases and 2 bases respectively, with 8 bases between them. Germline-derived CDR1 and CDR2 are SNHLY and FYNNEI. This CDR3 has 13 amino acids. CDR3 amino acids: CASSRIGNQPQHF. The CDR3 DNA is TGTGCCAGCAGCCGAATAGGCAATCAGCCCCAGCATTTT.

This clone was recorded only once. CDR3 sequence (DNA): TGTGCCAGCAGTTGGGGGGGCGCGACCGATCAGCCCCAGCATTTT. It translates to CASSWGGATDQPQHF. The rearrangement joins TRBV6-5 to TRBJ1-5, with D perhaps TRBD1 (6 bases). Germline assignment: CDR1 MNHEY and CDR2 SVGAGI. V gave up 4 bases and J gave up 5 bases, with 15 bases separating them. The CDR3 consists of 15 residues.

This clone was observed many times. As DNA, the CDR3 is TGTGCCAGCAGCGTAGGTAGTGGAGAGTGGAATGAGCAGTTCTTC. Translation gives CASSVGSGEWNEQFF. This rearrangement joins TRBV9 to TRBJ2-1; D remains unclear. Trimming cost V 0 bases and J 7 bases, with 14 bases left between them. The CDR3 has 15 amino acids. The germline CDR1 and CDR2 sequences are SGDLS and YYNGEE.

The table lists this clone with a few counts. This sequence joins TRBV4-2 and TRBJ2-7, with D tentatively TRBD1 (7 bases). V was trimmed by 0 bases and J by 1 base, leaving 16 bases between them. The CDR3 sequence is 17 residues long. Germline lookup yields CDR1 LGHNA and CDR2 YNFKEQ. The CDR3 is CASSQDLEGALSYEQYF. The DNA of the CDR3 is TGTGCCAGCAGCCAAGATTTGGAGGGGGCGCTTTCCTACGAGCAGTACTTC.

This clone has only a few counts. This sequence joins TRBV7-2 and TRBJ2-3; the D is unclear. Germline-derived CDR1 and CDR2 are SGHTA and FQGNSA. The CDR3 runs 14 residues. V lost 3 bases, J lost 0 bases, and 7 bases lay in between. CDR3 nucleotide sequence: TGTGCCAGCAGCTTCAGTGCCAGCACAGATACGCAGTATTTT. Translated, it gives CASSFSASTDTQYF.

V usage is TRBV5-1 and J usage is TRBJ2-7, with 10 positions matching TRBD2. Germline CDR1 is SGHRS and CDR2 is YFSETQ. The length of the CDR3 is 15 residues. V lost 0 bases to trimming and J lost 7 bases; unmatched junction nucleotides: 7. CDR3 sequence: CASSLVAGGPEEQYF. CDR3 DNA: TGCGCCAGCAGCTTGGTAGCGGGGGGCCCGGAAGAGCAGTACTTC.

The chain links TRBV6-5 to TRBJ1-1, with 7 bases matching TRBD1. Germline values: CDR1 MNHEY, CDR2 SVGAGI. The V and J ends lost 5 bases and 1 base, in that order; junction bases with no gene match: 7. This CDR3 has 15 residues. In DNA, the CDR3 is TGTGCCAGCAGTACAGGGGTTTGGGGGAACACTGAAGCTTTCTTT. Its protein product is CASSTGVWGNTEAFF.

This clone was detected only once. This CDR3 reads CASSGQGVGNQPQHF. The CDR3 DNA is TGTGCCAGCAGCGGACAGGGGGTCGGCAATCAGCCCCAGCATTTT. The V and J genes are TRBV2 and TRBJ1-5; 10 bases agree with TRBD1. The CDR3 spans 15 residues. The V segment lost 6 bases and the J segment 2 bases; nucleotides outside the gene matches: 4. In germline, CDR1 is SNHLY, CDR2 FYNNEI.